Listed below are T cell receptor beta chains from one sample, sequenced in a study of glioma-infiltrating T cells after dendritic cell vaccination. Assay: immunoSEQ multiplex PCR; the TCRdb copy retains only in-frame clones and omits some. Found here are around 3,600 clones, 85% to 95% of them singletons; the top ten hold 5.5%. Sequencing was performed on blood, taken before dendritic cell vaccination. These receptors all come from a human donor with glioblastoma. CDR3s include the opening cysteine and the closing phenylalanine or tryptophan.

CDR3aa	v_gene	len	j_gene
CASSLGWGGGGYTF	TRBV7-2	14	TRBJ1-2
CASSQLPGLKDEQYF	TRBV5-1	15	NA
CASSLGPGQDYEQYF	TRBV7-2	15	TRBJ2-7
CASIRAGGYEQYF	TRBV25-1	13	TRBJ2-7
CASSQSSWATYGYTF	TRBV4-2	15	TRBJ1-2
CASDPVGAGEQFF	TRBV19	13	TRBJ2-1
CASSVDRSSYEQYF	TRBV9	14	TRBJ2-7
CASSFGTGTEAFF	TRBV7-3	13	TRBJ1-1
CASKGSGVNTGELFF	TRBV28	15	TRBJ2-2
CASSYSGGRFRAFF	TRBV6-5	14	TRBJ1-1
CASSQGSPTYNEQFF	TRBV5-1	15	TRBJ2-1
CASSTPGGAEAFF	TRBV6-5	13	TRBJ1-1
CASSHRGSSYNSPLHF	TRBV28	16	TRBJ1-6
CASSLRAMNTEAFF	TRBV19	14	TRBJ1-1
CASSSSSYVYGYTF	TRBV5-6	14	TRBJ1-2
CASSLYTAGGLSNQPQHF	TRBV27	18	TRBJ1-5
CASSRGQMRSPLHF	TRBV7-2	14	TRBJ1-6
CATSRDPGEGGQPQHF	TRBV15	16	TRBJ1-5
CASTGGAGVHTDTQYF	TRBV7-9	16	TRBJ2-3
CASRGQGAFVGYTF	TRBV19	14	TRBJ1-2
CASSIGGYDYGYTF	TRBV19	14	TRBJ1-2
CASSPGTSGRYEQFF	TRBV18	15	TRBJ2-1
CASSPGTGAIEQPQHF	TRBV28	16	TRBJ1-5
CASSPTGTGVYGEQFF	TRBV7-2	16	TRBJ2-1
CASSLVSGTKNIQYF	TRBV7-2	15	TRBJ2-4
CASSLNPEETQYF	TRBV7-3	13	TRBJ2-5
CASSLVVPAGGARDEQYF	TRBV7-6	18	TRBJ2-7
CASSAQGVGEKLFF	TRBV28	14	TRBJ1-4
CASSSSGTAAYEQYF	TRBV5-1	15	TRBJ2-7
CASSSMRESYNEQFF	TRBV2	15	TRBJ2-1
CASSIEAGQRYNSPLHF	TRBV19	17	TRBJ1-6
CASNKQGGGNQPQHF	TRBV27	15	TRBJ1-5
CASSLTTLGGLNEQFF	TRBV27	16	TRBJ2-1
CASSRTEGVNTGELFF	TRBV19	16	TRBJ2-2
CASSRRYPYEQYF	TRBV28	13	TRBJ2-7
CASSLARQGGRDGQFF	TRBV5-4	16	TRBJ2-1
CASSLRREGGSNEQFF	TRBV5-1	16	TRBJ2-1
CASGMTDNNSPLHF	TRBV10-3	14	TRBJ1-6
CASSAGQGWSYEQYF	TRBV19	15	TRBJ2-7
CASSPVGVGSLDEKLFF	TRBV18	17	TRBJ1-4
CAISDPGLADYEQYF	TRBV10-3	15	TRBJ2-7
CAWSVGLVAGRPQHF	TRBV30	15	TRBJ1-5
CASTQLTAFNEQFF	TRBV7-2	14	TRBJ2-1
CASSLFAGGRETQYF	TRBV7-3	15	TRBJ2-5
CASSIAGTRKYEQYF	TRBV7-2	15	TRBJ2-7
CASSLGGGSYNSPLHF	TRBV27	16	TRBJ1-6